This TCR beta chain was sequenced in a study of CD4+ T cells in melanoma (dated by TCRdb to between 2021 and 2022). For the wider study: The study investigated neoantigen-specific CD4+ T cells in human melanoma. Points the paper makes about the study in general: Neoantigen-specific CD4+ T cells were reported to be correlated with the function of CD8+ T cells, macrophages and B cells. Neoantigen-specific CD4+ T cells in melanoma were reported to show diverse differentiation states.

The CDR1 and CDR2 encoded by the germline V gene are SGHRS and YFSETQ. The trim is 0 bases for V and 8 bases for J, with a gap of 14 bases between the germline ends. The CDR3, cysteine through phenylalanine, is 15 amino acids long. Only CDR3 DNA is held: 45 bases, read in frame from base 1. Donors were patients with melanoma. Libraries were made using the immunoSEQ multiplex PCR assay. Entries here come from immuneACCESS through TCRdb and include only in-frame sequences with V and J called. Some clones fail to appear in such tables; in the studies checked, an unresolved V gene covers under half of the shortfall, and the cause of the remainder is unknown. The sample table records roughly 140,000 clones; around 90% of these occur just once. The leading ten clones occupy less than 2% of the sample. A word on this clone: No antigen is known for it. Within one base of it there is no much larger clone, and no base qualities were kept.

This clonotype originated in a human donor with melanoma. The chain was built from TRBV5-1 and TRBJ1-4; there is no confident call for the D gene. The CDR3 reads as follows: CASSLVVGSKEKLFF. The DNA sequence follows: TGCGCCAGCAGCTTGGTCGTCGGAAGCAAAGAAAAACTGTTTTTT. The CDR3 plus the reference TRBV5-1 and TRBJ1-4 genes for the other parts give the full variable domain: KAGVTQTPRYLIKTRGQQVTLSCSPISGHRSVSWYQQTPGQGLQFLFEYFSETQRNKGNFPGRFSGRQFSNSRSEMNVSTLELGDSALYLCASSLVVGSKEKLFFGSGTQLSVL.